This T cell receptor (beta chain) was sequenced in a study of T cell responses to AZD1222 COVID-19 vaccine. Clones were read by immunoSEQ multiplex PCR, and TCRdb kept only the in-frame ones, dropping some. The sample includes about 110,000 clones, about nine tenths seen only once; the top ten take about 1.2%. This clone has more than one count but fewer than ten. The length of the CDR3 is 18 residues. The germline V and J ends were trimmed by 4 bases and 1 base, with 20 bases remaining between them. Germline-derived CDR1 and CDR2 are LGHNA and YSLEER. The origin of this receptor is an adult in good health. The sample in question was peripheral blood, obtained on day 0 of AZD1222 vaccination. The chain recombines TRBV4-3 with TRBJ1-3; no reliable D call. The CDR3 DNA sequence: TGCGCCAGCAGCCCACAAGGTTCAGCGGGAGAGTCTGGAAACACCATATATTTT. As protein: CASSPQGSAGESGNTIYF.